Each of the 4 T cell receptor beta chains below was sequenced from the same sample in a study of blood T cell repertoires in COVID-19. Clones were read by immunoSEQ multiplex PCR, and TCRdb kept only the in-frame ones, dropping some. The table records a few hundred thousand clones, around 87% of them present only once. Sequenced: peripheral blood. The receptor set was obtained from a young man with active or convalescent COVID-19.

This chain connects TRBV3-1 (or the pseudogene TRBV3-2) to TRBJ1-3; possibly TRBD1 for D (5 bases). V was cut by 3 bases and J by 2 bases, with 17 bases left in between. The CDR3 is made up of 17 amino acids. Germline assignment: CDR1 LGHDT and CDR2 YNNKEL (reference sequence). The CDR3 DNA follows: TGTGCCAGCAGCCAGTCCTGGGGGGTAGAAGCTGGAAACACCATATATTTT. Translating gives CASSQSWGVEAGNTIYF.

This clone has more than one count but fewer than ten. The chain uses TRBV4-3 and TRBJ2-1, with a weak D call TRBD2 (5 bases). This CDR3 has 15 residues. Germline lookup yields CDR1 LGHNA and CDR2 YSLEER. With 1 base removed from V and 2 bases from J, the gap between germline ends came to 9 bases. CDR3 loop: CASSQAGSTYNEQFF. The DNA for the CDR3 is TGCGCCAGCAGCCAAGCGGGGAGTACCTACAATGAGCAGTTCTTC.

The chain has TRBV28 and TRBJ1-1; perhaps TRBD1 as D (6 bases). Germline V gene lookup returns CDR1 MDHEN and CDR2 SYDVKM. The V gene lost 5 bases and the J gene lost 6 bases, with 13 bases spanning the gap. The length of the CDR3 is 13 residues. This chain's CDR3 is CASSQQGLSEAFF. The CDR3, as DNA: TGTGCCAGCAGTCAACAGGGTTTGTCTGAAGCTTTCTTT.

V and J are TRBV5-1 and TRBJ2-4, with unresolved D. Germline-derived CDR1 and CDR2 are SGHRS and YFSETQ. The CDR3 sequence is 15 residues long. V lost 3 bases and J 9 bases, leaving 19 bases between the germline ends. CDR3 loop: CASSSDDRVPGIQYF. The DNA for the CDR3 is TGCGCCAGCAGCTCCGACGACCGGGTCCCGGGCATTCAGTACTTC. Full variable domain (missing parts from reference TRBV5-1 and TRBJ2-4): KAGVTQTPRYLIKTRGQQVTLSCSPISGHRSVSWYQQTPGQGLQFLFEYFSETQRNKGNFPGRFSGRQFSNSRSEMNVSTLELGDSALYLCASSSDDRVPGIQYFGAGTRLSVL.